This TCR beta chain was profiled in a study of cytomegalovirus exposure and HLA in healthy donors. Study conclusions and caveats: Trimming of TCR beta V- and J-genes showed a link, identified in a later analysis, to a missense DCLRE1C variant.

Concerning this clone itself: The antigen is not known.

PCR used 60 Vbeta primers and 13 Jbeta primers. Method: immunoSEQ multiplex PCR; TCRdb's copy keeps in-frame clones and lacks some. Of some 170,000 clones in the sample, approximately 80% were seen once. The sample taken for sequencing was PBMCs. The sequence came from a woman in her twenties or thirties in good health and CMV-seronegative.

CDR3 loop: CASSSYSGSRSSYNEQFF. The CDR3 DNA sequence: TGCGCCAGCAGCTCATATAGCGGGAGTAGATCCTCCTACAATGAGCAGTTCTTC. J is TRBJ2-1 and V is TRBV5-1, with 9 positions matching TRBD2. After removal of 3 bases from V and 0 bases from J, the junction contained 10 bases not matched to a gene. The CDR3 totals 18 residues. CDR1 is SGHRS and CDR2 is YFSETQ in the germline V gene. Full variable domain (remainder filled in from reference TRBV5-1 and TRBJ2-1): KAGVTQTPRYLIKTRGQQVTLSCSPISGHRSVSWYQQTPGQGLQFLFEYFSETQRNKGNFPGRFSGRQFSNSRSEMNVSTLELGDSALYLCASSSYSGSRSSYNEQFFGPGTRLTVL.